Described below is a single T cell receptor beta chain sequence and its context. The data belong to a study of Ad26.COV2.S vaccination and SARS-CoV-2 variants. Across the whole study: The vaccine Ad26.COV2.S was put into the muscle once, or twice with 56 days between.

The treatment was: 15 to 20 received Ad26.COV2.S at low or high dose, single or two shots; a few received placebo; per-sample allocation not given. Following the first vaccine or placebo injection, samples were taken on day 63. This adult donor, from Boston, was 18-55 years old. The data were produced by immunoSEQ multiplex PCR, yet TCRdb's version contains in-frame clones alone and is incomplete. The data hold about 480,000 clones, with around nine tenths observed a single time. With V trimmed by 4 bases and J by 6 bases, 10 bases remained unmatched. CDR1 is MDHEN, CDR2 SYDVKM, per germline. The CDR3 loop spans 16 amino acids.

V and J are TRBV28 and TRBJ1-3, with 9 positions matching TRBD1. The receptor was derived from a person aged 18-65 years who received the Ad26.COV2.S COVID-19 vaccine or a placebo. The material was peripheral blood, obtained in a trial of Ad26.COV2.S vaccine versus placebo. The CDR3 protein is CASSSTRDRAKNTIYF. CDR3 nucleotide sequence: TGTGCCAGCAGTTCAACCCGGGACAGGGCGAAAAACACCATATATTTT. The complete variable domain, with remaining parts taken from reference TRBV28 and TRBJ1-3, reads DVKVTQSSRYLVKRTGEKVFLECVQDMDHENMFWYRQDPGLGLRLIYFSYDVKMKEKGDIPEGYSVSREKKERFSLILESASTNQTSMYLCASSSTRDRAKNTIYFGEGSWLTVV.